Below, 26 T cell receptor beta chains from the same sample are listed, as sequenced in a study of cytomegalovirus exposure and HLA in healthy donors. Primers included in the PCR were 60 Vbeta and 13 Jbeta primers. Produced via immunoSEQ multiplex PCR; TCRdb's table is partial and in-frame only. Altogether under 70,000 clones are present, roughly 90% being singletons, with the ten largest covering 2%. The sample taken for sequencing was PBMCs. Every receptor here comes from a woman in her thirties in good health and CMV-seronegative.

The chain employs TRBV2 and TRBJ1-5, with 7 bases lining up with TRBD1. The CDR3 is 15 residues long. Losses at the gene ends were 11 bases for V and 2 bases for J; bases not matched to a gene: 12. CDR1 is SNHLY, CDR2 FYNNEI, per germline. The CDR3 sequence: CASNRGGRGNQPQHF. CDR3 coding DNA: TGTGCCTCAAACAGGGGAGGCAGGGGCAATCAGCCCCAGCATTTT.

This chain uses TRBV5-1 with TRBJ1-4; TRBD1 aligns across 7 bases. V shed 4 bases and J 12 bases; nucleotides not matched to a gene: 9. The CDR3 runs 13 residues. Germline V lookup: CDR1 SGHRS, CDR2 YFSETQ. The CDR3: CASSPQDRTELFF. The CDR3 coding sequence is TGCGCCAGCAGCCCCCAGGACAGGACCGAACTGTTTTTT.

The rearrangement joins TRBV7-2 to TRBJ2-7, with 8 bases identical to TRBD2. Germline lookup yields CDR1 SGHTA and CDR2 FQGNSA. V lost 2 bases to trimming and J lost 4 bases; unmatched junction nucleotides: 7. This CDR3 comprises 15 residues. CDR3 in amino acids: CASSLRLAGRYEQYF. The CDR3 DNA is TGTGCCAGCAGCTTAAGATTAGCGGGACGGTACGAGCAGTACTTC. Full variable domain (rest looked up from reference TRBV7-2 and TRBJ2-7): GAGVSQSPSNKVTEKGKDVELRCDPISGHTALYWYRQSLGQGLEFLIYFQGNSAPDKSGLPSDRFSAERTGGSVSTLTIQRTQQEDSAVYLCASSLRLAGRYEQYFGPGTRLTVT.

The chain uses TRBV10-1 and TRBJ1-5; tentative D call: TRBD1 (6 bases). The CDR3 spans 16 residues. Germline V gene lookup returns CDR1 WNHNN and CDR2 SYGVQD (reference sequence). The V end lost 8 bases, the J end lost 3 bases, and 20 bases lay between the germline ends. CDR3 sequence reads: CASGNLAGQHNQPQHF. The CDR3 DNA sequence: TGCGCCAGCGGTAATTTAGCAGGACAGCACAATCAGCCCCAGCATTTT.

The chain carries TRBV6-1 and TRBJ1-1; D possibly corresponds to TRBD1 (6 bases). Trimming stripped 1 base from V and 4 bases from J, with 13 bases between. The CDR3 runs 15 residues. The germline gives CDR1 MNHNS, CDR2 SASEGT. The CDR3 loop reads CASSEEGGSVTEAFF. The CDR3 nucleotides read TGTGCCAGCAGTGAAGAAGGGGGATCGGTCACTGAAGCTTTCTTT.

The chain joins TRBV2 to TRBJ2-3, with 8 nucleotides matching TRBD2. The CDR3 spans 16 residues. Germline V gene lookup returns CDR1 SNHLY and CDR2 FYNNEI. V gave up 0 bases and J gave up 5 bases; unmatched junction bases: 7. The CDR3 DNA reads TGTGCCAGCAGTGAAGCGCTTGGGACTAGTTTAGATACGCAGTATTTT. Protein sequence: CASSEALGTSLDTQYF.

The sample holds a few counts of this clone. CDR3 amino acids: CASSLVGVSHGAFF. The CDR3 DNA reads TGTGCCAGCAGCCTGGTTGGAGTGTCCCATGGAGCTTTCTTT. This chain connects TRBV28 to TRBJ1-1; no definite D call. The CDR3 loop spans 14 amino acids. Trimming removed 6 bases from V and 10 bases from J, with 21 bases in between. Germline V gene lookup returns CDR1 MDHEN and CDR2 SYDVKM.

This sequence joins TRBV7-2 and TRBJ2-7; maybe TRBD2 (6 bases). Per the germline V gene, CDR1 is SGHTA and CDR2 is FQGNSA. The CDR3 has 17 residues. V lost 4 bases to trimming and J lost 4 bases, with 23 bases between them. For the CDR3, the DNA is TGTGCCAGCAGCTCTACTAGCCCGGGAATGGCCGTTTACGAGCAGTACTTC. It translates to CASSSTSPGMAVYEQYF.

This clone was picked up one time. The genes are TRBV9 and TRBJ2-1, with TRBD2 identical over 7 bases. The V segment lost 4 bases and the J segment 10 bases; nucleotides outside the gene matches: 8. The germline V gene has CDR1 SGDLS and CDR2 YYNGEE. The CDR3 has 13 amino acids. CDR3 nucleotides: TGTGCCAGCAGCAAACCTACTAGCGTAGAGCAGTTCTTC. It encodes CASSKPTSVEQFF.

J is TRBJ2-1 and V is TRBV9, with D perhaps matching TRBD2 (6 bases). V lost 3 bases to trimming and J lost 6 bases, with 10 bases between them. CDR3 length: 13 amino acids. The germline gives CDR1 SGDLS, CDR2 YYNGEE. The CDR3 DNA reads as TGTGCCAGCAGCGCCGGAGCGGGCAATGAGCAGTTCTTC. It is translated as CASSAGAGNEQFF.

The genes are TRBV11-2 and TRBJ2-5; 8 positions match TRBD1. The CDR3 runs to 15 residues. Per the germline V gene, CDR1 is SGHAT and CDR2 is FQNNGV. The V segment lost 5 bases and the J segment 5 bases; nucleotides outside the gene matches: 10. CDR3 coding DNA: TGTGCCAGCAGCGCTAAGCCAGGGGGCCGGGAGACCCAGTACTTC. It codes for CASSAKPGGRETQYF.

The chain has TRBV5-6 and TRBJ1-6, with a possible D match to TRBD1 (5 bases). The V end lost 2 bases, the J end lost 10 bases, and 10 bases lay between the germline ends. This CDR3 comprises 13 residues. Germline V lookup: CDR1 SGHDT, CDR2 YYEEEE. The chain's CDR3 is CASSFRVRSPLHF. As DNA, the CDR3 is TGTGCCAGCAGCTTCAGGGTGCGGTCACCCCTCCACTTT. Variable domain in full (rest from reference TRBV5-6 and TRBJ1-6): DAGVTQSPTHLIKTRGQQVTLRCSPKSGHDTVSWYQQALGQGPQFIFQYYEEEERQRGNFPDRFSGHQFPNYSSELNVNALLLGDSALYLCASSFRVRSPLHFGNGTRLTVT.

This chain connects TRBV6-5 to TRBJ2-1; D unclear. The V end lost 0 bases, the J end lost 6 bases, and 6 bases lay between the germline ends. CDR3 length: 13 residues. Germline CDR1 reads MNHEY; CDR2 reads SVGAGI. The CDR3: CASSYSGSNEQFF. The DNA for the CDR3 is TGTGCCAGCAGTTACTCGGGCTCCAATGAGCAGTTCTTC.

This chain joins TRBV5-6 and TRBJ2-1, with TRBD1 matching over 7 bases. The trim removed 1 base at V and 9 bases at J, leaving 7 bases unmatched. This CDR3 spans 14 amino acids. The germline V gene has CDR1 SGHDT and CDR2 YYEEEE. The CDR3 spells CASSLPLQGSEQFF. DNA for the CDR3: TGTGCCAGCAGCTTGCCCCTACAGGGGTCTGAGCAGTTCTTC.

The rearrangement uses TRBV9 and TRBJ2-1, with 13 bases identical to TRBD2. Trimming cost V 3 bases and J 8 bases; bases outside gene matches: 2. Per germline, CDR1 SGDLS and CDR2 YYNGEE. The CDR3 is 14 amino acids. CDR3 residues: CASSATSGRYEQFF. The CDR3, as DNA: TGTGCCAGCAGCGCGACTAGCGGGAGGTATGAGCAGTTCTTC.

The chain has TRBV19 and TRBJ2-7, with D perhaps TRBD1 (5 bases). V was shortened by 3 bases and J by 4 bases, with 13 bases between the two germline ends. This CDR3 has 14 amino acids. Germline CDR1 reads LNHDA; CDR2 reads SQIVND (reference sequence). CDR3 sequence reads: CASSIQGEGYEQYF. In nucleotides, the CDR3 is TGTGCCAGTAGTATTCAGGGTGAAGGGTACGAGCAGTACTTC.

This clone appeared a few times. One junction end does not reproduce the germline sequence, and a read error may be involved. The chain recombines TRBV7-7 with TRBJ1-4; 9 bases are a match to TRBD1. Germline V gives CDR1 SSHAT, CDR2 FNYEAQ (reference sequence). This CDR3 is built from 15 residues. CDR3 nucleotide sequence: TGTGCTAGCAGCTTAGTGGGGACAGGGCCTGAAAAACTGTTTTTT. This codes for CASSLVGTGPEKLFF.

This chain connects TRBV6-5 to TRBJ1-1; 9 nucleotides line up with TRBD1. The CDR3 is 14 residues long. V lost 0 bases to trimming and J lost 11 bases; unmatched junction nucleotides: 7. Germline V CDR1 and CDR2: MNHEY, SVGAGI. This CDR3 is CASSYSTNRGRAFF. DNA for the CDR3: TGTGCCAGCAGTTACTCGACGAACAGGGGGCGGGCTTTCTTT.

This clone was recorded a few times. This sequence joins TRBV5-6 and TRBJ1-5, with 8 bases identical to TRBD1. J was trimmed by 5 bases and V by 0 bases; bases with no gene match: 4. The CDR3 has 15 residues. Germline V gene lookup returns CDR1 SGHDT and CDR2 YYEEEE. CDR3 amino acids: CASSLGTGRHQPQHF. The CDR3 coding sequence is TGTGCCAGCAGCTTGGGGACAGGGCGACATCAGCCCCAGCATTTT. The full variable domain, its missing parts supplied by reference TRBV5-6 and TRBJ1-5, is DAGVTQSPTHLIKTRGQQVTLRCSPKSGHDTVSWYQQALGQGPQFIFQYYEEEERQRGNFPDRFSGHQFPNYSSELNVNALLLGDSALYLCASSLGTGRHQPQHFGDGTRLSIL.

The gene calls are TRBV27 and TRBJ2-2; a weak D match, TRBD1 (6 bases). Germline CDR1 is MNHEY and CDR2 is SMNVEV (reference sequence). The CDR3 spans 14 residues. The ends were cut back, 4 bases at V and 3 bases at J, with 9 bases in the middle. CDR3 residues: CASSSGQYTGELFF. The CDR3 DNA reads as TGTGCCAGCAGTTCCGGACAGTACACCGGGGAGCTGTTTTTT.

A few counts support this clone. J is TRBJ2-3 and V is TRBV6-5; 7 bases agree with TRBD1. Germline V gives CDR1 MNHEY, CDR2 SVGAGI. The CDR3 consists of 12 residues. J was trimmed by 9 bases and V by 6 bases; bases with no gene match: 6. In nucleotides, the CDR3 is TGTGCCAGCAGCCGACAGGGTGAAACGCAGTATTTT. This codes for CASSRQGETQYF.

This sequence joins TRBV27 and TRBJ2-7, with TRBD2 matching 9 bases. The germline gives CDR1 MNHEY, CDR2 SMNVEV (reference sequence). CDR3 length equals 16 residues. V lost 0 bases, J lost 4 bases, and 7 bases stayed unmatched. The DNA for the CDR3 is TGTGCCAGCAGTTTATCGAGGTCTAGCGGGAATTACGAGCAGTACTTC. Protein sequence: CASSLSRSSGNYEQYF.

The count of this clone is one. The chain links TRBV11-3 to TRBJ1-1; no firm D call. Trimming stripped 2 bases from V and 9 bases from J, with 13 bases between. This CDR3 comprises 13 residues. CDR1 SGHNT and CDR2 YENEEA come from the germline V gene. In nucleotides, the CDR3 is TGTGCCAGCAGCTTATCACAGTTGAAACAAGCTTTCTTT. This codes for CASSLSQLKQAFF.

V is TRBV15 and J is TRBJ2-1, with D uncertain. Germline V gives CDR1 LNHNV, CDR2 YYDKDF (reference sequence). V was clipped by 0 bases and J by 8 bases, with 11 bases between them. CDR3 length: 14 amino acids. The CDR3 sequence: CATSREPDVYEQFF. In DNA form, the CDR3 reads TGTGCCACCAGCAGAGAACCAGATGTGTATGAGCAGTTCTTC.

This clone was counted a few times. The V call is TRBV5-6, the J call TRBJ1-5; TRBD1 agrees at 7 bases. CDR1 and CDR2 from the germline V gene are SGHDT and YYEEEE. This CDR3 has 15 residues. V lost 2 bases, J lost 3 bases, and 5 bases stayed unmatched. The CDR3: CASSFFDRDNQPQHF. CDR3 nucleotides: TGTGCCAGCAGCTTTTTCGACAGGGACAATCAGCCCCAGCATTTT.

The chain joins TRBV27 to TRBJ2-1, with 10 bases that match TRBD2. This CDR3 has 16 residues. V lost 2 bases, J lost 7 bases, and 8 bases stayed unmatched. Looked up from germline, CDR1 is MNHEY and CDR2 is SMNVEV (reference sequence). The CDR3 protein is CASSLMSSGRGNEQFF. In DNA, the CDR3 is TGTGCCAGCAGTTTAATGTCTAGCGGGAGAGGTAATGAGCAGTTCTTC.